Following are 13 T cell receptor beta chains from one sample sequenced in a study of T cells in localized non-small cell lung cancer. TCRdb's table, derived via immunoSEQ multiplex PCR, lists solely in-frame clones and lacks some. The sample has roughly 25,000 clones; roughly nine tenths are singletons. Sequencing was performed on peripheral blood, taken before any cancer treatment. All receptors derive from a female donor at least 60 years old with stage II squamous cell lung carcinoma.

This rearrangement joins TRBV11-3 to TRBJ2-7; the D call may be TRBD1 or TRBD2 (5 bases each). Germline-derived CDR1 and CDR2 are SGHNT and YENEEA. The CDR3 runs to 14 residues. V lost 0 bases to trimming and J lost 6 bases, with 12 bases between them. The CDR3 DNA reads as TGTGCCAGCAGCTTAGACTGGGGGTCTAGCGAGCAGTACTTC. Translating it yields CASSLDWGSSEQYF.

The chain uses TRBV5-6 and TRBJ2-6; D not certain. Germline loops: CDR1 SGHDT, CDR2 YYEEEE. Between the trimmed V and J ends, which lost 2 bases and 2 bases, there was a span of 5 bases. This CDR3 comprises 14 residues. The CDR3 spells CASSFEAGANVLTF. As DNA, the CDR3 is TGTGCCAGCAGCTTCGAAGCTGGGGCCAACGTCCTGACTTTC.

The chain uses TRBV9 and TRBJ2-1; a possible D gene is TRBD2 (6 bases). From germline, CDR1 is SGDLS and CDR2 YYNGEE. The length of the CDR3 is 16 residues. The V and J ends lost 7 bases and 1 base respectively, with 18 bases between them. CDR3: CASGLSTGLSYNEQFF. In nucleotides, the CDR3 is TGTGCCAGCGGATTGAGCACTGGACTATCCTACAATGAGCAGTTCTTC.

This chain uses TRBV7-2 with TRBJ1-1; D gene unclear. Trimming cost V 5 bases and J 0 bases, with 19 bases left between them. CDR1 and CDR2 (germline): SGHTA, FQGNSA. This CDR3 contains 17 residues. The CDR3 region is CASSEAFNPLMNTEAFF. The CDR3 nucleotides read TGTGCCAGCAGCGAGGCCTTTAATCCTCTAATGAACACTGAAGCTTTCTTT.

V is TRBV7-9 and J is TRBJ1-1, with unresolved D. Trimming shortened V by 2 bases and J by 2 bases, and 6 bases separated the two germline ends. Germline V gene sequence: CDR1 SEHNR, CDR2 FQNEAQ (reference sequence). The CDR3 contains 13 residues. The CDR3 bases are TGTGCCAGCAGCTTAAGCGCTAACACTGAAGCTTTCTTT. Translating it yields CASSLSANTEAFF. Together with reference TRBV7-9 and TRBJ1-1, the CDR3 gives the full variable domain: DTGVSQNPRHKITKRGQNVTFRCDPISEHNRLYWYRQTLGQGPEFLTYFQNEAQLEKSRLLSDRFSAERPKGSFSTLEIQRTEQGDSAMYLCASSLSANTEAFFGQGTRLTVV.

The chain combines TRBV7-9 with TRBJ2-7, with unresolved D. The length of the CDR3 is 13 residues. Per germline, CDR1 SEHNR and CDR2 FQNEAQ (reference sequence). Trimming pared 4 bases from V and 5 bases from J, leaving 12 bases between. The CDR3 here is CASSSYLKDEQYF. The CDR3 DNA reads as TGTGCCAGCAGCTCATACCTTAAGGACGAGCAGTACTTC.

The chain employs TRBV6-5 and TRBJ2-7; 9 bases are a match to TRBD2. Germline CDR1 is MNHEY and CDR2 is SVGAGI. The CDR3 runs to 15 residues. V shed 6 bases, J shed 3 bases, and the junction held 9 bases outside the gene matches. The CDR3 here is CASRGSGSGGYEQYF. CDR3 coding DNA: TGTGCCAGCAGGGGTAGCGGGAGCGGGGGCTACGAGCAGTACTTC.

The CDR3, as DNA: TGTGCCAGCAGTGTGGGGTTGGAGCCATTCAATGAGCAGTTCTTC. Encoded protein: CASSVGLEPFNEQFF. The chain is built from TRBV6-1 and TRBJ2-1; D uncertain. The CDR3 is made up of 15 amino acids. CDR1 and CDR2 from the germline V gene are MNHNS and SASEGT. The germline V and J ends were trimmed by 4 bases and 6 bases, with 16 bases remaining between them.

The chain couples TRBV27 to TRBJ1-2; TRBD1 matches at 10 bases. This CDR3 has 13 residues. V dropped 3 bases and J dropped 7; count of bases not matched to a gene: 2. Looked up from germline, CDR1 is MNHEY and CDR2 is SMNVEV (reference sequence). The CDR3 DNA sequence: TGTGCCAGCAGTTTGACAGGGGGCTTTGGCTACACCTTC. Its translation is CASSLTGGFGYTF.

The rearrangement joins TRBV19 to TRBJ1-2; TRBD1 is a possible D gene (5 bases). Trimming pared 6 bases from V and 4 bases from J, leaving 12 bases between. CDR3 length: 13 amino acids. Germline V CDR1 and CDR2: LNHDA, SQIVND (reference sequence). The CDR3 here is CASRPTDSYGYTF. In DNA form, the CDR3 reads TGTGCCAGTAGACCGACAGACTCCTATGGCTACACCTTC.

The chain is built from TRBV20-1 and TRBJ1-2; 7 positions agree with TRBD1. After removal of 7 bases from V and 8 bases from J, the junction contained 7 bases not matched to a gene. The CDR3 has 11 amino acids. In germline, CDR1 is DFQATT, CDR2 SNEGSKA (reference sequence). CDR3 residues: CSVQTGIGYTF. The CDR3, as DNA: TGCAGTGTCCAGACAGGGATCGGCTACACCTTC.

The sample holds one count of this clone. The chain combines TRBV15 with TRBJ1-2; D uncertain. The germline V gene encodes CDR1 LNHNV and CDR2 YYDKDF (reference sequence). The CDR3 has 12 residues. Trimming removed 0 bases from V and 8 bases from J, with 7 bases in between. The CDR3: CATSRDRVGYTF. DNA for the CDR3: TGTGCCACCAGCAGAGATAGGGTGGGCTACACCTTC.

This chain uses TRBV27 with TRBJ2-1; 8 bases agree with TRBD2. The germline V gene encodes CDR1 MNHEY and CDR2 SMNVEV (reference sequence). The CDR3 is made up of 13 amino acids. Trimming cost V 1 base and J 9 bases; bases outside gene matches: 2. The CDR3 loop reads CASSLLAGSEQFF. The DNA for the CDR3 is TGTGCCAGCAGTTTATTAGCGGGAAGTGAGCAGTTCTTC.